This T cell receptor beta chain was identified during a study of cytomegalovirus exposure and HLA in healthy donors. This clone was observed a single time. The target antigen is unknown. The CDR3 consists of 18 residues. Germline lookup yields CDR1 LNHDA and CDR2 SQIVND (reference sequence). Trimming cost V 2 bases and J 0 bases; bases outside gene matches: 10. The PCR was carried out with 60 Vbeta primers and 13 Jbeta primers. The protocol was immunoSEQ multiplex PCR, while the TCRdb copy is restricted to in-frame clones and leaves out a portion. The profile shows 210,000 or so clones, roughly four fifths of them singletons. Donors likely had unrecorded immune exposures despite being nominally healthy when sampled. The study, taken as a whole, reports: Most sequenced TCRs were rare (though some public TCRs occurred in many donors). CMV serostatus was the sole immune exposure information available.

The genes are TRBV19 and TRBJ2-1; 7 nucleotides line up with TRBD1. This clonotype originated in a girl aged 10-17 years in good health and CMV-seronegative. What was sequenced was PBMCs. The CDR3 nucleotides read TGTGCCAGTAGTATATCGGCAGGGGGTACCCCCTCCTACAATGAGCAGTTCTTC. This encodes CASSISAGGTPSYNEQFF.